A selection of T cell receptor beta chains follows, all from one sample in a study of post-analysis software for immune sequencing data. MiXCR was run by TCRdb on the PCR reads, yielding one entry per CDR3 protein. The sample holds approximately 660,000 distinct CDR3 sequences, approximately 60% seen once. Sequenced material: blood. Receptor source: a girl aged 2-10 years with multiple sclerosis. Each CDR3 is given with its conserved first and last residue. The D gene is left open where the match is weak. Rows may omit the clone size; those that give it use once, few, many or a size class.

J,V,size,D,CDR3,DNA
TRBJ1-1,TRBV11-2,few,.,CASSSTRGGNTEAFF,TGTGCCAGCAGCTCGACCCGTGGCGGGAACACTGAAGCTTTCTTT
TRBJ2-5,TRBV7-7,few,.,CASSVGNQETQYF,TGTGCTAGCAGCGTCGGCAATCAAGAGACCCAGTACTTC
TRBJ1-2,TRBV5-1,.,.,CASSSQGYDYTF,TGCGCCAGCAGCTCACAGGGTTATGACTACACCTTC
TRBJ2-1,TRBV27,.,.,CASTLASGTPYNEQFF,TGTGCCAGCACCCTTGCCTCAGGGACCCCCTACAATGAGCAGTTCTTC
TRBJ1-2,TRBV3-1,.,.,CASSQDLPSRSGYTF,TGTGCCAGCAGCCAAGATCTCCCCTCTCGAAGTGGCTACACCTTC
TRBJ2-5,TRBV5-1,.,.,CASSLGGPRQETQYF,TGCGCCAGCAGCTTGGGCGGGCCCCGACAAGAGACCCAGTACTTC
TRBJ2-3,TRBV6-5,.,.,CASSPPGAHNTDTQYF,TGTGCCAGCAGTCCCCCGGGGGCTCATAACACAGATACGCAGTATTTT
TRBJ2-1,TRBV20-1,.,TRBD2,CSADAGGNNEQFF,TGCAGTGCTGATGCGGGAGGGAACAATGAGCAGTTCTTC
TRBJ1-1,TRBV12-3/TRBV12-4,few,.,CASTYRAANTEAFF,TGTGCCAGCACCTACAGGGCTGCCAACACTGAAGCTTTCTTT
TRBJ2-1,TRBV20-1,.,.,CSARGDRYNEQFF,TGCAGTGCTAGAGGAGACCGGTACAATGAGCAGTTCTTC
TRBJ2-1,TRBV7-2,.,TRBD2,CASSLGAGGPINEQFF,TGTGCCAGCAGCTTAGGAGCGGGGGGGCCCATTAATGAGCAGTTCTTC
TRBJ2-7,TRBV15,.,.,CATSRLPYEQYF,TGTGCCACCAGCAGACTACCCTACGAGCAGTACTTC
TRBJ2-5,TRBV6-6,few,.,CASSYGPQETQYF,TGTGCCAGCAGTTACGGCCCGCAAGAGACCCAGTACTTC
TRBJ2-7,TRBV6-5,.,.,CASSYGGGLTYEQYF,TGTGCCAGCAGTTATGGTGGCGGACTAACCTACGAGCAGTACTTC
TRBJ1-5,TRBV4-2,once,TRBD1,CASSQVQGAQPQHF,TGTGCCAGCAGCCAAGTGCAGGGGGCTCAGCCCCAGCATTTT
TRBJ2-1,TRBV29-1,.,TRBD2,CSGGLAADNEQFF,TGCAGCGGCGGACTAGCGGCCGACAATGAGCAGTTCTTC
TRBJ1-1,TRBV7-9,.,.,CASSLIQALLNTEAFF,TGTGCCAGCAGCTTAATACAGGCTTTACTGAACACTGAAGCTTTCTTT
TRBJ2-1,TRBV20-1,.,.,CSAQLVGSFSYNEQFF,TGCAGTGCCCAACTGGTCGGATCATTCTCCTACAATGAGCAGTTCTTC
TRBJ2-4,TRBV4-3,.,.,CASSQDLVVGNIQYF,TGCGCCAGCAGCCAAGATTTAGTGGTTGGAAACATTCAGTACTTC
TRBJ2-2,TRBV29-1,.,TRBD1,CSVADRGHGELFF,TGCAGCGTAGCAGACAGGGGGCATGGGGAGCTGTTTTTT
TRBJ2-2,TRBV12-3/TRBV12-4,.,TRBD2,CASSPGGDTGELFF,TGTGCCAGCAGTCCCGGGGGGGACACCGGGGAGCTGTTTTTT
TRBJ2-1,TRBV29-1,.,.,CSVGHGRRGEQFF,TGCAGCGTTGGACACGGTAGGAGGGGAGAGCAGTTCTTC
TRBJ1-2,TRBV20-1,.,.,CSARFGYTF,TGCAGTGCTAGATTTGGCTACACCTTC
TRBJ1-4,TRBV10-2,.,TRBD1,CAGSDRRDSLYRGEKLFF,TGCGCCGGCAGTGATCGCCGGGACAGCCTCTACAGGGGTGAAAAACTGTTTTTT
TRBJ1-2,TRBV25-1,few,TRBD1,CASSLQGAGYTF,TGTGCCAGCAGTCTTCAGGGGGCAGGCTACACCTTC
TRBJ2-7,TRBV7-9,.,.,CASSLHEASYEQYF,TGTGCCAGCAGCTTACACGAGGCCTCCTACGAGCAGTACTTC
TRBJ2-5,TRBV29-1,few,TRBD2,CSVHGTSGNWETQYF,TGCAGCGTCCACGGGACTAGCGGGAATTGGGAGACCCAGTACTTC
TRBJ2-7,TRBV7-9,once,.,CASSLVEKDYEQYF,TGTGCCAGCAGCTTAGTAGAAAAGGATTACGAGCAGTACTTC
TRBJ2-1,TRBV5-1,few,.,CASSLDPGATGNEQFF,TGCGCCAGCAGCTTGGATCCGGGGGCGACGGGGAATGAGCAGTTCTTC
TRBJ2-1,TRBV5-1,few,TRBD2,CASSLRTSGRVSYNEQFF,TGCGCCAGCAGCTTGCGGACTAGCGGGAGGGTCTCCTACAATGAGCAGTTCTTC
TRBJ2-3,TRBV12-3/TRBV12-4,.,.,CATDRADNRNTQYF,TGTGCCACCGACAGAGCGGATAATCGGAATACGCAGTATTTT
TRBJ1-5,TRBV7-7,.,.,CASSLFILTGPGGQPQHF,TGTGCCAGCAGCTTATTTATCCTGACAGGCCCTGGCGGGCAGCCCCAGCATTTT
TRBJ2-1,TRBV5-5,.,TRBD1,CASSLALQGYEQFF,TGTGCCAGCAGCTTGGCATTACAGGGGTACGAGCAGTTCTTC
TRBJ2-7,TRBV6-5,few,TRBD2,CASRGLAGTEQYF,TGTGCCAGCAGAGGACTAGCGGGAACTGAGCAGTACTTC
TRBJ1-5,TRBV6-6,.,.,CASSSSPTVSNQPQHF,TGTGCCAGCAGCTCTTCCCCGACAGTGAGCAATCAGCCCCAGCATTTT
TRBJ2-5,TRBV3-1,.,TRBD2,CASSPLGAGEETQYF,TGTGCCAGCAGCCCTCTGGGAGCGGGGGAAGAGACCCAGTACTTC
TRBJ2-1,TRBV4-3,.,TRBD2,CASSQGPPLAGSYNEQFF,TGCGCCAGCAGCCAAGGTCCACCCCTAGCGGGCTCCTACAATGAGCAGTTCTTC
TRBJ1-1,TRBV12-3/TRBV12-4,.,.,CAGSFRAQVGPEAFF,TGTGCCGGCAGTTTTCGCGCACAAGTGGGACCCGAAGCTTTCTTT
TRBJ2-5,TRBV29-1,few,.,CSVGEIPHETQYF,TGCAGCGTTGGGGAGATACCACATGAGACCCAGTACTTC
TRBJ2-4,TRBV24-1,few,.,CATSDSDAKNIQYF,TGTGCCACCAGTGATTCGGATGCCAAAAACATTCAGTACTTC
TRBJ2-7,TRBV9,.,TRBD2,CASSPQDGRALDEQYF,TGTGCCAGCAGCCCCCAAGATGGGAGGGCCCTCGACGAGCAGTACTTC
TRBJ2-3,TRBV19,.,.,CASRGGDLGTDTQYF,TGTGCCAGTAGAGGGGGGGACCTTGGCACAGATACGCAGTATTTT